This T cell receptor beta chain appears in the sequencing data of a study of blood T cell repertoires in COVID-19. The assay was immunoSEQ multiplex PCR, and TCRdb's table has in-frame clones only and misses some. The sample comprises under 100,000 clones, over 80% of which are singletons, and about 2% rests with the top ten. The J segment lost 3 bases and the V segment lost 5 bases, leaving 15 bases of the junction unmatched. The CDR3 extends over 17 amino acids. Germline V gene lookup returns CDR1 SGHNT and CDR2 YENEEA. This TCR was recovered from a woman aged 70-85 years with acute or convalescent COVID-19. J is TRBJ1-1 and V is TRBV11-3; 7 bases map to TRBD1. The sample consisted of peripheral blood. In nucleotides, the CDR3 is TGTGCCAGCAGCCTAAAGATATGGACAGGCAGCGACACTGAAGCTTTCTTT. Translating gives CASSLKIWTGSDTEAFF.